One and the same sample provided the 13 T cell receptor beta chains below, sequenced in a study of shared clonotypes between healthy human individuals. Some clones are missing from TCRdb's copy, which holds only in-frame ones; the method was immunoSEQ multiplex PCR. Here the sample spans roughly 170,000 clones, 66% being singletons. Sequenced material: memory CD4+ T cells sorted from blood. Documented subset: CD45RA-negative fraction. Receptors originate from a man younger than 40 in good health.

V is TRBV5-1 and J is TRBJ2-7; 9 bases are shared with TRBD1. Looked up from germline, CDR1 is SGHRS and CDR2 is YFSETQ. J lost 6 bases, V lost 4 bases, and 11 bases had no gene match. The CDR3 is 15 amino acids. CDR3 DNA: TGCGCCAGCAGCGTAACCGGGACAGGGTTCGGCGAGCAGTACTTC. Encoded protein: CASSVTGTGFGEQYF.

The chain is built from TRBV18 and TRBJ1-1; 7 bases match TRBD1. CDR3 length: 14 residues. Germline trimming cut 2 bases from V and 1 base from J; bases unmatched to any gene: 1. CDR1 is KGHSH, CDR2 LQKENI, per germline. The CDR3 nucleotides are TGTGCCAGCTCACCAAACAGGGGGAACACTGAAGCTTTCTTT. Its translation: CASSPNRGNTEAFF.

This clone appeared once. This chain connects TRBV27 to TRBJ1-2; 7 nucleotides align to TRBD1. The CDR3 sequence is 14 residues long. V lost 2 bases and J lost 8; bases outside the gene matches: 8. From germline, CDR1 is MNHEY and CDR2 SMNVEV (reference sequence). CDR3 sequence: CASSLNGQGVGYTF. The CDR3 DNA sequence: TGTGCCAGCAGTTTAAATGGCCAGGGGGTAGGCTACACCTTC.

The chain uses TRBV7-2 and TRBJ2-5; D ambiguous. CDR3 length: 9 residues. CDR1 is SGHTA, CDR2 FQGNSA, per germline. Trimming left V 10 bases short and J 5 bases short, with 5 bases between. In DNA form, the CDR3 reads TGTGCCACCGGGGAGACCCAGTACTTC. Translating it yields CATGETQYF.

The chain couples TRBV6-5 to TRBJ2-5; TRBD2 might be the D (6 bases). Germline CDR1 is MNHEY and CDR2 is SVGAGI. With 6 bases removed from V and 7 bases from J, the gap between germline ends came to 12 bases. This CDR3 spans 12 amino acids. CDR3 DNA: TGTGCCAGCAGGCCGAGGCGGGGGACCCAGTACTTC. This codes for CASRPRRGTQYF.

V gene TRBV7-2 combines with J gene TRBJ2-1, with 7 positions matching TRBD2. Losses at the gene ends were 5 bases for V and 13 bases for J; bases not matched to a gene: 5. Germline loops: CDR1 SGHTA, CDR2 FQGNSA. The CDR3 length is 11 residues. CDR3 coding DNA: TGTGCCAGCAGCCCAGGGACTACTCAGTTCTTC. Translated: CASSPGTTQFF.

This clone was picked up a small number of times. One junction end does not reproduce the germline sequence, and a read error may be involved. This chain joins TRBV7-6 and TRBJ2-1; 10 nucleotides align to TRBD2. Germline V gives CDR1 SGHVS, CDR2 FNYEAQ. This CDR3 has 13 amino acids. The CDR3 bases are TGTGCCAGCAGCTTATCAGCGGGAGGGGCCTCGGTCTTC. This gives the protein CASSLSAGGASVF.

In DNA, the CDR3 is TGTGCCTTAAACAGGGAGCGCTCTGGAAACACCATATATTTT. This codes for CALNRERSGNTIYF. The gene calls are TRBV30 and TRBJ1-3, with a tentative D call TRBD1 (6 bases). Trimming took off 7 bases at V and 0 bases at J, with 13 bases between the two ends. The CDR3 extends over 14 amino acids. CDR1 is GTSNPN, CDR2 SVGIG, per germline (reference sequence).

This clone was counted many times. In the same sample, other DNA sequences code for this CDR3. The rearrangement links TRBV27 to TRBJ2-2, with 9 nucleotides matching TRBD2. Germline CDR1 is MNHEY and CDR2 is SMNVEV (reference sequence). Germline trimming cut 3 bases from V and 4 bases from J; bases unmatched to any gene: 9. This CDR3 has 17 amino acids. Here the CDR3 DNA reads TGTGCCAGCAGTTTCTTTGGGGTAGCGGGAGCCACCGGGGAGCTGTTTTTT. Protein: CASSFFGVAGATGELFF.

There are a few counts of this clone. CDR3 nucleotides: TGCGCCAGCAGCCAAGGCCGGGACACCAAAGAGACCCAGTACTTC. Translation gives CASSQGRDTKETQYF. The chain combines TRBV4-3 with TRBJ2-5; D might be TRBD1 (6 bases). The CDR3 extends over 15 amino acids. From germline, CDR1 is LGHNA and CDR2 YSLEER. Trimming shortened V by 1 base and J by 3 bases, and 12 bases separated the two germline ends.

The chain has TRBV11-2 and TRBJ2-7, with D unclear. The CDR3 totals 14 residues. The germline V and J ends were trimmed by 4 bases and 3 bases, with 13 bases remaining between them. Germline assignment: CDR1 SGHAT and CDR2 FQNNGV. CDR3 in amino acids: CASSSPAFVYEQYF. Here the CDR3 DNA reads TGTGCCAGCAGCTCACCGGCGTTCGTCTACGAGCAGTACTTC.

The chain joins TRBV10-3 to TRBJ2-1; D unresolved. Germline V lookup: CDR1 ENHRY, CDR2 SYGVKD. Trimming removed 3 bases at V and 7 bases at J, with 16 bases between. This CDR3 contains 15 residues. The CDR3 is CAISEGEKFVNEQFF. The CDR3 bases are TGTGCCATCAGTGAAGGAGAGAAGTTTGTAAATGAGCAGTTCTTC.

This clone came up a few times. V usage is TRBV7-9 and J usage is TRBJ2-7, with no clear D. CDR1 and CDR2 (germline): SEHNR, FQNEAQ (reference sequence). The V and J ends lost 2 bases and 5 bases respectively, with 13 bases between them. The CDR3 consists of 14 residues. In DNA, the CDR3 is TGTGCCAGCAGCTTAAGTAGGGATTCTGACGAGCAGTACTTC. Its translation is CASSLSRDSDEQYF.